The 3 T cell receptor beta chains listed next were all sequenced from one sample in a study of PD-1 blockade in classical Hodgkin lymphoma. Assay used: immunoSEQ multiplex PCR; TCRdb lists only in-frame clones, some missing. The sample shows approximately 100,000 clones, approximately 90% of them seen only once. All patients experienced relapse after autologous stem cell transplantation, and brentuximab vedotin exposure was variable. This specimen was peripheral blood mononuclear cells (PBMCs), taken before the second cycle of nivolumab. The receptors here all came from a human donor with classical Hodgkin lymphoma.

The chain joins TRBV4-3 to TRBJ2-2; 7 bases are shared with TRBD1. V was pared by 3 bases and J by 3 bases, with 10 bases of the junction left unmatched. CDR1 is LGHNA, CDR2 YSLEER, per germline. The CDR3 extends over 17 amino acids. In nucleotides, the CDR3 is TGCGCCAGCAGCCATAGGACCGGACAGGCGCACACCGGGGAGCTGTTTTTT. Translating gives CASSHRTGQAHTGELFF.

The V call is TRBV7-9, the J call TRBJ2-1; D is ambiguous. The CDR3 loop spans 10 amino acids. V lost 5 bases, J lost 10 bases, and 6 bases lay in between. CDR1 and CDR2 (germline): SEHNR, FQNEAQ (reference sequence). This chain's CDR3 is CASSAREQFF. In DNA form, the CDR3 reads TGTGCCAGCAGCGCCCGCGAGCAGTTCTTC.

The rearrangement uses TRBV6-5 and TRBJ1-5; D remains ambiguous. Germline V gene data show CDR1 as MNHEY and CDR2 as SVGAGI. The CDR3 contains 13 residues. The germline V and J ends were trimmed by 6 bases and 4 bases, with 10 bases remaining between them. CDR3 in DNA: TGTGCCAGCAGGTTGGGTGTGAATCAGCCCCAGCATTTT. The encoded protein is CASRLGVNQPQHF.